The entry below gives a single T cell receptor (beta chain) sequence along with its context. Trimming took 3 bases from V and 0 from J, leaving 18 bases between them. The CDR3 has 18 residues. Looked up from germline, CDR1 is KGHSH and CDR2 is LQKENI. The data were taken from a study of blood T cell repertoires in COVID-19. Across the study: Italy, Spain and the United States were the sources of the convalescent and acute COVID-19 samples. The cDNA or gDNA used as material had been derived from T cells, B-cell-depleted T cells, or PBMCs.

Sequencing used immunoSEQ multiplex PCR; TCRdb keeps in-frame clones, though not all of them. The data hold more than 200,000 clones, with 83% observed a single time. The sample taken for sequencing was peripheral blood. The clonotype was recovered from a woman between 65 and 79 years old with active or convalescent COVID-19. This chain uses TRBV18 with TRBJ1-5; possibly TRBD1 for D (5 bases). The CDR3 spells CASSPEQVRLYSNQPQHF. The CDR3 nucleotides read TGTGCCAGCTCACCGGAACAGGTCCGCCTTTATAGCAATCAGCCCCAGCATTTT.